These 8 T cell receptor beta chains share one sample of origin, sequenced in a study of blood T cell repertoires in COVID-19. Data came from immunoSEQ multiplex PCR; TCRdb stores just in-frame clones and leaves some out. The sample yields 100,000 to 150,000 clones, about four fifths seen once. Sample: peripheral blood. All receptors derive from a woman in her fifties or sixties with acute or convalescent COVID-19.

The chain carries TRBV9 and TRBJ1-2; unclear D gene. In germline, CDR1 is SGDLS, CDR2 YYNGEE. The CDR3 runs to 12 residues. V was cut by 3 bases and J by 3 bases, with 6 bases left in between. The CDR3 DNA sequence: TGTGCCAGCAGCGCCTCGGACTATGGCTACACCTTC. Its protein is CASSASDYGYTF.

J is TRBJ1-1 and V is TRBV7-3, with TRBD1 identical over 9 bases. The V gene's germline CDR1 is SGHTA and CDR2 FQGTGA. V was pared by 5 bases and J by 5 bases, with 6 bases of the junction left unmatched. This CDR3 is 14 amino acids long. The CDR3 loop reads CASSPGTGRTEAFF. CDR3 nucleotide sequence: TGTGCCAGCAGCCCCGGGACAGGGAGAACTGAAGCTTTCTTT.

The V and J genes are TRBV9 and TRBJ1-2; D unclear. CDR3 length: 12 residues. From germline, CDR1 is SGDLS and CDR2 YYNGEE. The V and J ends lost 3 bases and 0 bases respectively, with 3 bases between them. The CDR3 here is CASSATNYGYTF. In DNA form, the CDR3 reads TGTGCCAGCAGCGCCACTAACTATGGCTACACCTTC.

The chain combines TRBV9 with TRBJ1-2, with D hard to call. The CDR3 spans 13 residues. Germline CDR1 reads SGDLS; CDR2 reads YYNGEE. V lost 0 bases and J 14 bases, leaving 17 bases between the germline ends. Here the CDR3 DNA reads TGTGCCAGCAGCGTAGGAGTCCAGGCCAGGTTAACCTTC. This encodes CASSVGVQARLTF.

The chain employs TRBV19 and TRBJ2-3, with TRBD2 as a possible D gene (6 bases). The CDR3 loop spans 15 amino acids. The germline V gene has CDR1 LNHDA and CDR2 SQIVND (reference sequence). The V end lost 9 bases, the J end lost 0 bases, and 16 bases lay between the germline ends. The CDR3 loop reads CASQGWGESTDTQYF. DNA of the CDR3: TGTGCCAGCCAAGGATGGGGGGAGAGCACAGATACGCAGTATTTT. Complete variable domain (other parts from reference TRBV19 and TRBJ2-3): DGGITQSPKYLFRKEGQNVTLSCEQNLNHDAMYWYRQDPGQGLRLIYYSQIVNDFQKGDIAEGYSVSREKKESFPLTVTSAQKNPTAFYLCASQGWGESTDTQYFGPGTRLTVL.

The chain is built from TRBV6-5 and TRBJ2-7, with TRBD2 as a possible D gene (5 bases). V gave up 10 bases and J gave up 5 bases, with 15 bases separating them. The CDR3 length is 12 residues. The germline V gene encodes CDR1 MNHEY and CDR2 SVGAGI. Written as DNA, the CDR3 is TGTGCCATCGCGACTATATTAAACGAGCAGTACGTC. Translated: CAIATILNEQYV.

The chain recombines TRBV7-8 with TRBJ1-5; D is undetermined. Germline CDR1 and CDR2: SGHVS and FQNEAQ. V lost 2 bases to trimming and J lost 7 bases, with 12 bases between them. This CDR3 contains 14 residues. The DNA for the CDR3 is TGTGCCAGCAGCTTAAGGAGGGATCCCCAGCCCCAGCATTTT. The encoded protein is CASSLRRDPQPQHF.

A single count supports this clone. The chain employs TRBV30 and TRBJ1-6, with 7 bases that match TRBD1. The CDR3 is made up of 16 amino acids. CDR1 GTSNPN and CDR2 SVGIG come from the germline V gene (reference sequence). Unmatched junction bases numbered 15, after V lost 7 bases and J lost 6 bases. The CDR3 DNA reads TGTGCCTACGGGGGGGTACAGGGGCCGAGTAATTCACCCCTCCACTTT. It yields the protein CAYGGVQGPSNSPLHF.